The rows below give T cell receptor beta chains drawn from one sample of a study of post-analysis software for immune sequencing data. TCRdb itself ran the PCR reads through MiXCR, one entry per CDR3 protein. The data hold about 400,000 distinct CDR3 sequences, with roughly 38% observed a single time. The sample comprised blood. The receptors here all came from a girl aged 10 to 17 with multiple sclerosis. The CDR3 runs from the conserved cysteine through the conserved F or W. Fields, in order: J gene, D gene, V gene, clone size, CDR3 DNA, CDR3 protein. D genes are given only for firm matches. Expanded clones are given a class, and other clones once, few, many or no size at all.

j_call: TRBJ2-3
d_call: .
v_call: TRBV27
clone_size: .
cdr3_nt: TGTGCCAGCAGTTACTGGGGGGCCCCCGGTACAGATACGCAGTATTTT
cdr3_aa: CASSYWGAPGTDTQYF

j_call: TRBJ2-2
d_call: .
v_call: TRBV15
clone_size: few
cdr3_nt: TGTGCCACCAGCAGGCTCTTCTCGAACACCGGGGAGCTGTTTTTT
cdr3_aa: CATSRLFSNTGELFF

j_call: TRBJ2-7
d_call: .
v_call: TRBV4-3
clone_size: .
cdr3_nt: TGCGCCAGCAGCCGAGATGGGGCAGGGGCGTACGAGCAGTACTTC
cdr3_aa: CASSRDGAGAYEQYF

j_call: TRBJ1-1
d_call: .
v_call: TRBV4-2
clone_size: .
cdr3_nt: TGTGCCAGCAGCCAAGTCCCCAGGGTCACTGAAGCTTTCTTT
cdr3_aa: CASSQVPRVTEAFF

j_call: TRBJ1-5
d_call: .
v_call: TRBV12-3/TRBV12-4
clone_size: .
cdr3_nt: TGTGCCAGTAGGACGACCACGGATCAGTCCCAGCATTTT
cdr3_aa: CASRTTTDQSQHF

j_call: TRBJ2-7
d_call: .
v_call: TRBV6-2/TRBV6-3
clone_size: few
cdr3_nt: TGTGCCAGCCGCCTGGGGCCCAATGGGAACGAGCAGTACTTC
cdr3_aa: CASRLGPNGNEQYF

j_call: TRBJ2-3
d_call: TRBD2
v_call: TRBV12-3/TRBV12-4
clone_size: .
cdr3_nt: TGTGCCAGCCGGGACGGGGGGTTTGGTGATACGCAGTATTTT
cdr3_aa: CASRDGGFGDTQYF

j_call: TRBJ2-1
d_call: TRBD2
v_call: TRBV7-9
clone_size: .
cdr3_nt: TGTGCCAGCAGCTTAGCTGCTAGCGGGGGGGCCGATGAGCAGTTCTTC
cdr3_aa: CASSLAASGGADEQFF

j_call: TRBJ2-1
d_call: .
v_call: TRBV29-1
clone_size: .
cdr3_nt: TGCAGCGTTGTACCCCCGCTAATATACAATGAGCAGTTCTTC
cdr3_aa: CSVVPPLIYNEQFF

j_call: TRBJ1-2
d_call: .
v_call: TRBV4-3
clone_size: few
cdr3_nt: TGCGCCAGCAGCCAAGTAGTAGCTTCCTTCTATGGCTACACCTTC
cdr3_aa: CASSQVVASFYGYTF

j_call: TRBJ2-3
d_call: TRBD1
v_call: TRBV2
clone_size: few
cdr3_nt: TGTGCCAGTCCCAACCAGGGGGCAGGCACAGATACGCAGTATTTT
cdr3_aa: CASPNQGAGTDTQYF

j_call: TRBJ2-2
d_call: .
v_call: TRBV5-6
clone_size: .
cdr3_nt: TGTGCCAGCAGCTCCGGGAGTTCGAACACCGGGGAGCTGTTTTTT
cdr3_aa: CASSSGSSNTGELFF

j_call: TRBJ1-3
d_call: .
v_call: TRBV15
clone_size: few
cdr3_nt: TGTGCCACCACGGGGCAGACCTCTGGAAACACCATATATTTT
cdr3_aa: CATTGQTSGNTIYF

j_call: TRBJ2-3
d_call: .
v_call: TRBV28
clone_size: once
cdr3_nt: TGTGCCAGCAGCCCTACTCTAGCGTTCGGGAACACAGATACGCAGTATTTT
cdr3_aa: CASSPTLAFGNTDTQYF

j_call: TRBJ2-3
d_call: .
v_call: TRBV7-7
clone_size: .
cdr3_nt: TGTGCTAGCAGCTTAGAGTTGCGGGATACGCAGTATTTT
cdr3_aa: CASSLELRDTQYF

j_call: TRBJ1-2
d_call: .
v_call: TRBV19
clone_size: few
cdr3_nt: TGTGCCAGTAGTATAGATCCAGTCTATGGCTACACCTTC
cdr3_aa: CASSIDPVYGYTF

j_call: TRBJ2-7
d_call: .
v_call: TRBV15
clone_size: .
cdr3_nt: TGTGCCACCAGCAGAGTGGGTGGGGCAAGCGGCGAGCAGTACTTC
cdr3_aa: CATSRVGGASGEQYF

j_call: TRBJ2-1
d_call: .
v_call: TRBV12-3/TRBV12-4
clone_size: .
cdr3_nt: TGTGCCAGCAGATCCACAAGAAGCTCCTACAATGAGCAGTTCTTC
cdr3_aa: CASRSTRSSYNEQFF

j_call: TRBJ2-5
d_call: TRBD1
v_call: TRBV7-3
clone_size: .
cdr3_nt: TGTGCCAGCAGCTTAACGGGACAGGGTAGGGAGACCCAGTACTTC
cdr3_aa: CASSLTGQGRETQYF

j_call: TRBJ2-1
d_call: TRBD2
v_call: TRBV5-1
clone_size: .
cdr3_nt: TGCGCCAGCAGTCCAAAATGGAGCGGGGGGGCCAATGAGCAGTTCTTC
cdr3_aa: CASSPKWSGGANEQFF

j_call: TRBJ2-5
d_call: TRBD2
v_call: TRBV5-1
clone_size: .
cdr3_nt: TGCGCCAGCAGCTTGCCGTCTAGCGGGGGGTACCCTATTGAAGAGACCCAGTACTTC
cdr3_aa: CASSLPSSGGYPIEETQYF

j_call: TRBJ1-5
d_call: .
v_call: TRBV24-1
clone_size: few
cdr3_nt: TGTGCCACCAGTGCGGCAGGTAATAGCAATCAGCCCCAGCATTTT
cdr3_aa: CATSAAGNSNQPQHF

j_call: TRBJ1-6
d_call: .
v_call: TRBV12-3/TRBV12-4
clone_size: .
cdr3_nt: TGTGCCAGCAGTTCCCTGAGGCCGTTACCCCCCCACTTT
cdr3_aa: CASSSLRPLPPHF

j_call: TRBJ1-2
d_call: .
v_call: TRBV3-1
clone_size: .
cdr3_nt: TGTGCCAGCAGCGAAAGTGAGGGACCCTATGGCTACACCTTC
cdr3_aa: CASSESEGPYGYTF

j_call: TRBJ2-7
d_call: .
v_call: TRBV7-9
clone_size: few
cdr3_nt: TGTGCCAGCAGCTTAAGCAACGAGCAGTACTTC
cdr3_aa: CASSLSNEQYF

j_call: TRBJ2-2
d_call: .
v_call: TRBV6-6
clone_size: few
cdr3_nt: TGTGCCAGCAGTTATAGTACCGGGGAGCTGTTTTTT
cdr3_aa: CASSYSTGELFF

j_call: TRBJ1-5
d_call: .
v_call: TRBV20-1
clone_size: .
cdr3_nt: TGCAGTGTTAAGGTTCCGGGAGCATATAGCAATCAGCCCCAGCATTTT
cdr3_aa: CSVKVPGAYSNQPQHF

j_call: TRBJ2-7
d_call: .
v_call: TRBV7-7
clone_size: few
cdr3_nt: TGTGCTAGCAGCTCATTACGGGGGACATTTGAGGTAACGGGCGAGCAGTACTTC
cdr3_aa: CASSSLRGTFEVTGEQYF

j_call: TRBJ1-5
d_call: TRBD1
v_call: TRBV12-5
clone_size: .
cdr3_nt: TGTGCTAGTGGTTTGGGGACAGGGGGCAATCAGCCCCAGCATTTT
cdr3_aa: CASGLGTGGNQPQHF

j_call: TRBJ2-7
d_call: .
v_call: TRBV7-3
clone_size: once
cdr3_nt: TGTGCCAGCAGCGCATTGGGGGCCTCCTACGAGCAGTACTTC
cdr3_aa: CASSALGASYEQYF

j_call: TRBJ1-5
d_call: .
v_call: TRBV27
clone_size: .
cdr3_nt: TGTGCCAGCAGTCCGCTTATGGCAAATCAGCCCCAGCATTTT
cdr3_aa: CASSPLMANQPQHF

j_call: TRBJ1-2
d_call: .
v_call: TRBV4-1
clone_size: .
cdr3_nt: TGCGCCAGCAGCCAAGGCAGGCCTAACTATGGCTACACCTTC
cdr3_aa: CASSQGRPNYGYTF

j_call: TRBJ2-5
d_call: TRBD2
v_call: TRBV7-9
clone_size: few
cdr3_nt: TGTGCCAGCAGCTTCGTCCTAGCGGGGGAAGAGACCCAGTACTTC
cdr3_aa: CASSFVLAGEETQYF

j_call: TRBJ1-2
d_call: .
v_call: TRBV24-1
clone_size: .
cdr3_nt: TGTGCCACCAGTGATTCCCGGACAGACATCTATGGCTACACCTTC
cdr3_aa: CATSDSRTDIYGYTF

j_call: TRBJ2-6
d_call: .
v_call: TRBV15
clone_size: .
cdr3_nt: TGTACCACCAGAGGCGGGTTAACCTCTGGGGCCAACGTCCTGACTTTC
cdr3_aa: CTTRGGLTSGANVLTF

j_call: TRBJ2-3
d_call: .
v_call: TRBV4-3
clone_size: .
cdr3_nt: TGCGCCAGCAGCCAAGCTGGCCTGGGCGCAGATACGCAGTATTTT
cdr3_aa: CASSQAGLGADTQYF

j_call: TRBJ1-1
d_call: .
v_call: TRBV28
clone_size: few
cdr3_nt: TGTGCCAGCAGACGCCCGTATCCAAACACTGAAGCTTTCTTT
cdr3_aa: CASRRPYPNTEAFF

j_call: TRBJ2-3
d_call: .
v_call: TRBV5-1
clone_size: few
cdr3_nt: TGCGCCAGCAGCTTTCTGGGGGATGGCACAGATACGCAGTATTTT
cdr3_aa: CASSFLGDGTDTQYF

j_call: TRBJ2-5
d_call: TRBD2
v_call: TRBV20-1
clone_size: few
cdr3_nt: TGCAGTGGTAGCGGGGCCCAAGAGACCCAGTACTTC
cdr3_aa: CSGSGAQETQYF

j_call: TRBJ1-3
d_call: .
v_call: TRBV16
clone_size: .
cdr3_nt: TGTGCCAGCAGCCAAAAACCTACAAGTGGAAACACCATATATTTT
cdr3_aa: CASSQKPTSGNTIYF

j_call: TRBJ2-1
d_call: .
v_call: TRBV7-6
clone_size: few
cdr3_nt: TGTGCCAGCAGCGATCGTATAGGCCATGAGCAGTTCTTC
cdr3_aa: CASSDRIGHEQFF

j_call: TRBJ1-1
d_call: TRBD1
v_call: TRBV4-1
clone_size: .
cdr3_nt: TGCGCCAGCAGCCGGGGGACAGGAGGTTTCGCTGAAGCTTTCTTT
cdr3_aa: CASSRGTGGFAEAFF

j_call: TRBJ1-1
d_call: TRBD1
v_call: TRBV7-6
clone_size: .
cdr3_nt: TGTGCCAGCAGCTTATACGGGACAGGGATGAACACTGAAGCTTTCTTT
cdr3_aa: CASSLYGTGMNTEAFF

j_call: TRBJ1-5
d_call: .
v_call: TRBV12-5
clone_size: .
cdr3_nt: TGTGCTAGTGGTTTGGCTAGTAGCAATCAGCCCCAGCATTTT
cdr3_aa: CASGLASSNQPQHF

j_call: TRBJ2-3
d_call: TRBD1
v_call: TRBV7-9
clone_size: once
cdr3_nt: TGTGCCAGCACTAAGACAGGGGTTAACGCAGATACGCAGTATTTT
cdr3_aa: CASTKTGVNADTQYF

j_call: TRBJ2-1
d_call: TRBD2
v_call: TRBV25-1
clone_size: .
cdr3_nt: TGTGCCAGCAGTGAATATTCGAGCGGGGGTATATACAATGAGCAGTTCTTC
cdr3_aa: CASSEYSSGGIYNEQFF